This TCR beta chain is from a study of cytomegalovirus exposure and HLA in healthy donors. The PCR made use of 60 Vbeta and 13 Jbeta primers. TCRdb's table, derived via immunoSEQ multiplex PCR, lists solely in-frame clones and lacks some. The repertoire includes approximately 120,000 clones, under 85% of them detected once, and around 13% sits in the top ten. V lost 3 bases and J 3 bases, leaving 13 bases between the germline ends. The length of the CDR3 is 15 residues. Germline assignment: CDR1 WNHNN and CDR2 SYGVQD (reference sequence). Specimen: PBMCs. The J gene is TRBJ2-3, the V gene TRBV10-1; D perhaps matches TRBD1 (5 bases). The TCR sequence derives from a woman aged 40-49 years in good health and CMV-seropositive. This chain's CDR3 is CASSDTAGQTDTQYF. As DNA, the CDR3 is TGCGCCAGCAGTGACACGGCAGGACAAACAGATACGCAGTATTTT.